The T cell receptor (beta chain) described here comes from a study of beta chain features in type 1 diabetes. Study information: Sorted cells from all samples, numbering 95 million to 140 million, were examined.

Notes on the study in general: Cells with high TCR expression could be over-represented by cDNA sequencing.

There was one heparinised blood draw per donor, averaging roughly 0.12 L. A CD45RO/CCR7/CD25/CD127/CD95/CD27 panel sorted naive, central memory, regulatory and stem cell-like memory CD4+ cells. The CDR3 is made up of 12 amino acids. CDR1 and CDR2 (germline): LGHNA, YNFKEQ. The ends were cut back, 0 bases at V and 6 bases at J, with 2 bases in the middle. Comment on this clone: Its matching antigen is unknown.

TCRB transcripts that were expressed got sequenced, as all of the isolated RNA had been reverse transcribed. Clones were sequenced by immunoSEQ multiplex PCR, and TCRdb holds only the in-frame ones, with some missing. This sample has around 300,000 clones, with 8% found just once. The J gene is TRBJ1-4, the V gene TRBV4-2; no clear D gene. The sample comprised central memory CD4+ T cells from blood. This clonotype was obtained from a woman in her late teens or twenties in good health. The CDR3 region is CASSQEDEKLFF. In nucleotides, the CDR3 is TGTGCCAGCAGCCAAGAGGATGAAAAACTGTTTTTT.